The source of this T cell receptor beta chain is a study of blood T cell repertoires in COVID-19. Study information: Sources were T cells, B-cell-depleted T cells, or PBMCs; the material itself was cDNA or gDNA.

Sequencing used immunoSEQ multiplex PCR; TCRdb keeps in-frame clones, though not all of them. The table shows under 150,000 clones, with 80% to 90% occurring only once. The CDR3 extends over 16 amino acids. V was cut by 4 bases and J by 0 bases, with 15 bases left in between. Germline CDR1 LNHDA, CDR2 SQIVND (reference sequence). The study recruited people aged about 18 to 89 years across roughly 23 US areas. Donors in Cohort 3 counted as recovered after two negative PCRs, clearance, or symptom resolution. The chain couples TRBV19 to TRBJ1-2; D remains unclear. Material: PBMCs or T cells enriched from blood (not recorded which). The receptor was isolated from a woman between 50 and 59 years old who had recovered from COVID-19. The CDR3 is CASSTSRPRSNYGYTF. DNA for the CDR3: TGTGCCAGTAGTACCTCACGGCCGCGGTCTAACTATGGCTACACCTTC.